The rows below give T cell receptor beta chains drawn from one sample of a study of sequential checkpoint blockade in melanoma. The table came from immunoSEQ multiplex PCR; TCRdb's copy has only in-frame clones and leaves some out. The sample contains some 19,000 clones, roughly 27% of which appear only once. The starting material was tumor tissue (inferred from file names), obtained from a patient given nivolumab and ipilimumab in sequence. Source of these receptors: a human donor with melanoma. The CDR3 runs from the conserved cysteine through the conserved F or W. Fields, in order: J gene, V gene, clone size, D gene, CDR3 DNA, CDR3 protein. D genes are given only for firm matches. The listing skips clone size in some rows; elsewhere it reads once, few, many or a size class.

J: TRBJ1-1; V: TRBV7-7; size: .; D: TRBD1; DNA: TGTGCCAGCAGCCCCAAACAGGGGATGAACACTGAAGCTTTCTTT; CDR3: CASSPKQGMNTEAFF
J: TRBJ1-1; V: TRBV19; size: .; D: TRBD1; DNA: TGTGCCAGTAGTACCGGGACAGCGAACACTGAAGCTTTCTTT; CDR3: CASSTGTANTEAFF
J: TRBJ2-5; V: TRBV2; size: .; D: .; DNA: TGTGCCAGCAGCGTAGGGCCCCAAGAGACCCAGTACTTC; CDR3: CASSVGPQETQYF
J: TRBJ2-7; V: TRBV19; size: .; D: .; DNA: TGTGCCAGTAGTAAAGCGAGCTCCTACGAGCAGTACTTC; CDR3: CASSKASSYEQYF
J: TRBJ2-7; V: TRBV12-5; size: .; D: .; DNA: TGTGCTAGTGGTTCAGATCAGGGTTCGAGCACGGGAGAGCAGTACTTC; CDR3: CASGSDQGSSTGEQYF
J: TRBJ2-3; V: TRBV28; size: .; D: TRBD2; DNA: TGTGCCAGCATGGAAGCGGGGGGGCTAGTCGATACGCAGTATTTT; CDR3: CASMEAGGLVDTQYF
J: TRBJ2-2; V: TRBV19; size: .; D: TRBD1; DNA: TGTGCCAGTAGTTCCCTCAGACAGGGCAACACCGGGGAGCTGTTTTTT; CDR3: CASSSLRQGNTGELFF
J: TRBJ2-7; V: TRBV19; size: .; D: .; DNA: TGTGCCAGTAGCGGGCAAACCTACGAGCAGTACTTC; CDR3: CASSGQTYEQYF
J: TRBJ1-4; V: TRBV30; size: .; D: .; DNA: TGTGCCTGGAGTGTAGGCGCCGGAGCAGACGAAAAACTGTTTTTT; CDR3: CAWSVGAGADEKLFF
J: TRBJ1-6; V: TRBV14; size: .; D: .; DNA: TGTGCCAGCAGCCTCGTTCCAGATTCACCCCTCCACTTT; CDR3: CASSLVPDSPLHF
J: TRBJ1-2; V: TRBV6-8; size: few; D: .; DNA: TGTGCCAGCAGTGGGGCCCTCTACTATGGCTACACCTTC; CDR3: CASSGALYYGYTF
J: TRBJ2-7; V: TRBV28; size: few; D: TRBD2; DNA: TGTGCCAGCAGTTTTAGAGGGACTAGCTACTACGAGCAGTACTTC; CDR3: CASSFRGTSYYEQYF
J: TRBJ2-3; V: TRBV18; size: .; D: TRBD1; DNA: TGTGCCAGCTCGGCCGACAGGGGATCCACAGATACGCAGTATTTT; CDR3: CASSADRGSTDTQYF
J: TRBJ2-5; V: TRBV29-1; size: once; D: .; DNA: TGCAGCGTTGAAGCTGGCGGGGCCCAAGAGACCCAGTACTTC; CDR3: CSVEAGGAQETQYF
J: TRBJ2-6; V: TRBV6-8; size: few; D: .; DNA: TGTGCCGGCTCGGGAGCTGGGGCCAACGTCCTGACTTTC; CDR3: CAGSGAGANVLTF
J: TRBJ2-1; V: TRBV11-3; size: many; D: .; DNA: TGTGCCAGCAGCTTATATGGCCCGGGGAGAATTTACAATGAGCAGTTCTTC; CDR3: CASSLYGPGRIYNEQFF
J: TRBJ2-3; V: TRBV5-1; size: once; D: TRBD1; DNA: TGCGCCAGCACCGAGACAGGGAAGAGCACAGATACGCAGTATTTT; CDR3: CASTETGKSTDTQYF
J: TRBJ2-3; V: TRBV11-1; size: .; D: TRBD2; DNA: TGTGCCAGCAGCTTGTTCCTAGCGGGGACCACAGATACGCAGTATTTT; CDR3: CASSLFLAGTTDTQYF
J: TRBJ2-1; V: TRBV11-1; size: .; D: .; DNA: TGTGCCAGCAGCCAAGGGGCTTTCACCTACAATGAGCAGTTCTTC; CDR3: CASSQGAFTYNEQFF
J: TRBJ1-1; V: TRBV9; size: few; D: .; DNA: TGTGCCAGCAGCGTAGACGGGGCCCAAGCTTTCTTT; CDR3: CASSVDGAQAFF
J: TRBJ1-2; V: TRBV6-8; size: .; D: .; DNA: TGTGCCAGCAGTTACTCGATGGCAGGGGATGGCTACACCTTC; CDR3: CASSYSMAGDGYTF
J: TRBJ2-3; V: TRBV28; size: .; D: .; DNA: TGTGCCAGCAGTGCCATGGGGTATAACACAGATACGCAGTATTTT; CDR3: CASSAMGYNTDTQYF
J: TRBJ2-6; V: TRBV29-1; size: .; D: .; DNA: TGCAGCGTTCAGCTCTCTGGGGCCAACGTCCTGACTTTC; CDR3: CSVQLSGANVLTF
J: TRBJ1-3; V: TRBV11-3; size: few; D: TRBD1; DNA: TGTGCCAGCAGCTACCAGGGGGCTAACGGAAACACCATATATTTT; CDR3: CASSYQGANGNTIYF
J: TRBJ2-7; V: TRBV9; size: few; D: .; DNA: TGTGCCAGCAGCCCCAGCCTCAGTTACTACGAGCAGTACTTC; CDR3: CASSPSLSYYEQYF
J: TRBJ2-1; V: TRBV6-8; size: .; D: TRBD2; DNA: TGTGCCAGCACCGTACGTGGAGCGGGAGGGGACAATGAGCAGTTCTTC; CDR3: CASTVRGAGGDNEQFF
J: TRBJ2-1; V: TRBV6-8; size: few; D: .; DNA: TGTGCCAGCACCTCCTTTTACAATGAGCAGTTCTTC; CDR3: CASTSFYNEQFF
J: TRBJ1-4; V: TRBV9; size: medium-sized; D: .; DNA: TGTGCCAGCAGTGAATCCGGTGTTGATGAAAAACTGTTTTTT; CDR3: CASSESGVDEKLFF
J: TRBJ2-1; V: TRBV9; size: .; D: .; DNA: TGTGCCAGCAGTGGTCAGGGGAATGAGCAGTTCTTC; CDR3: CASSGQGNEQFF
J: TRBJ2-5; V: TRBV29-1; size: .; D: .; DNA: TGCAGCGCCGTAGCCACGGGGGAGACCCAGTACTTC; CDR3: CSAVATGETQYF
J: TRBJ1-2; V: TRBV11-3; size: many; D: .; DNA: TGTGCCAGCAGCCCTACAAGTATTAACTATGGCTACACCTTC; CDR3: CASSPTSINYGYTF
J: TRBJ1-1; V: TRBV6-8; size: medium-sized; D: .; DNA: TGTGCCAGCAGTCTCAGGGGCATGAACACTGAAGCTTTCTTT; CDR3: CASSLRGMNTEAFF
J: TRBJ1-2; V: TRBV28; size: few; D: .; DNA: TGTGCCAGCAGTACCACGACTAGAATGGGGGGCTACACCTTC; CDR3: CASSTTTRMGGYTF
J: TRBJ2-1; V: TRBV11-3; size: few; D: .; DNA: TGTGCCAGCAGCTTGGAAGACCTGGGTAATGAGCAGTTCTTC; CDR3: CASSLEDLGNEQFF
J: TRBJ1-1; V: TRBV12-5; size: .; D: .; DNA: TGTGCTAGTGGTTTGGTAGCAGGGGCTGAAGCTTTCTTT; CDR3: CASGLVAGAEAFF
J: TRBJ2-1; V: TRBV28; size: .; D: .; DNA: TGTGCCAGCAAAAGCGTAGAAAGATACAATGAGCAGTTCTTC; CDR3: CASKSVERYNEQFF
J: TRBJ2-5; V: TRBV18; size: .; D: .; DNA: TGTGCCAGCTCACCCATGAGGGAGACCCAGTACTTC; CDR3: CASSPMRETQYF
J: TRBJ2-2; V: TRBV27; size: few; D: .; DNA: TGTGCCAGCAGTTGGGCCTCGGGGGGCCGCCGACCGAACACCGGGGAGCTGTTTTTT; CDR3: CASSWASGGRRPNTGELFF
J: TRBJ2-4; V: TRBV19; size: .; D: .; DNA: TGTGCCAGTAGTATCTCGACTGGGCTCGGAAACATTCAGTACTTC; CDR3: CASSISTGLGNIQYF
J: TRBJ1-4; V: TRBV14; size: .; D: .; DNA: TGTGCCAGCAGCCAAGAACGGATTAATGAAAAACTGTTTTTT; CDR3: CASSQERINEKLFF
J: TRBJ2-2; V: TRBV4-1; size: .; D: .; DNA: TGCGCCAGCAGCCAAGTATCGGGGGCAGGGACCGGGGAGCTGTTTTTT; CDR3: CASSQVSGAGTGELFF
J: TRBJ1-5; V: TRBV28; size: few; D: .; DNA: TGTGCCAGCAGACAACAGGGATTAGGGCAGCCCCAGCATTTT; CDR3: CASRQQGLGQPQHF
J: TRBJ2-7; V: TRBV28; size: few; D: .; DNA: TGTGCCAGCAAAGACTATACCTACGAGCAGTACTTC; CDR3: CASKDYTYEQYF
J: TRBJ2-5; V: TRBV6-8; size: few; D: .; DNA: TGTGCCAGCAGTTACGGTCGAGGGGGGAGAGAGACCCAGTACTTC; CDR3: CASSYGRGGRETQYF
J: TRBJ2-7; V: TRBV28; size: .; D: .; DNA: TGTGCCAGCAGTCCCACTTCAGGAGGGTGGGCCTACGAGCAGTACTTC; CDR3: CASSPTSGGWAYEQYF
J: TRBJ1-2; V: TRBV1; size: .; D: .; DNA: TGCGCCAGCAGCCAAGAGGGAGGGCCAGGGGGAAGTGGCTACACCTTC; CDR3: CASSQEGGPGGSGYTF
J: TRBJ1-1; V: TRBV11-3; size: .; D: .; DNA: TGTGCCAGCAGCTTAGTCCCTGGGGGGCGCACTGAAGCTTTCTTT; CDR3: CASSLVPGGRTEAFF
J: TRBJ2-1; V: TRBV11-3; size: few; D: TRBD2; DNA: TGTGCCAGCAGTTCCTGGGCGGGAGGGCCCTACAATGAGCAGTTCTTC; CDR3: CASSSWAGGPYNEQFF
J: TRBJ2-6; V: TRBV11-3; size: .; D: TRBD1; DNA: TGTGCCAGCAGCCGCAGGGACAGGGTCTCTGGGGCCAACGTCCTGACTTTC; CDR3: CASSRRDRVSGANVLTF
J: TRBJ1-2; V: TRBV7-7; size: .; D: .; DNA: TGTGCCAGCAGCTTATCGGAACCGGGGCTGGACTATGGCTACACCTTC; CDR3: CASSLSEPGLDYGYTF